This TCR beta chain is drawn from a study of T-cell reconstitution after alpha-beta-depleted transplantation in children. This clonotype was counted at least ten times. Trimming removed 1 base from V and 3 bases from J, with 17 bases in between. CDR3 size: 16 residues. Germline loops: CDR1 SGHRS, CDR2 YFSETQ. The library targeted TCRbeta and was prepared with unique molecular identifiers. One entry per CDR3 protein, called by TCRdb with MiXCR from the PCR reads. The sample has roughly 180,000 distinct CDR3 sequences; roughly 15% are singletons. The specimen was PBMCs from the stem cell graft donor, collected from the stem cell graft. This sequence joins TRBV5-1 and TRBJ2-7, with a tentative D call TRBD1 (5 bases). The sequence derives from a human donor who donated a stem cell graft to a child with acute lymphoblastic leukemia. The CDR3 protein is CASSLRYRSTRYEQYF. The CDR3 DNA follows: TGCGCCAGCAGCTTGAGATACAGGTCGACCCGCTACGAGCAGTACTTC.